This T cell receptor (beta chain) was obtained from a study of prognosis after radiotherapy for stage I lung cancer. There are a few counts of this clonotype. Genomic DNA was the source, and TCR beta CDR3 was amplified from it by two-round multiplex PCR. For every TRBV and TRBJ gene, a specific primer was used in first-round PCR. TCRdb independently ran MiXCR on the multiplex PCR reads; one entry per CDR3 protein. The sample contains approximately 25,000 distinct CDR3 sequences, about 43% of which appear only once. The clonotype comes from a donor at least 50 years old with non-small cell lung cancer. The sample was PBMCs, taken before or after stereotactic body radiation therapy (not recorded which).

The CDR3 DNA reads as TGTGCCAGCAGCTTAAGTACTGGGGCATATGGCTACACCTTC. It translates to CASSLSTGAYGYTF. The chain employs TRBV11-3 and TRBJ1-2; perhaps TRBD1 as D (5 bases). The CDR3 is 14 residues long. Germline CDR1 is SGHNT and CDR2 is YENEEA. The germline V and J ends were trimmed by 2 bases and 5 bases, with 12 bases remaining between them.